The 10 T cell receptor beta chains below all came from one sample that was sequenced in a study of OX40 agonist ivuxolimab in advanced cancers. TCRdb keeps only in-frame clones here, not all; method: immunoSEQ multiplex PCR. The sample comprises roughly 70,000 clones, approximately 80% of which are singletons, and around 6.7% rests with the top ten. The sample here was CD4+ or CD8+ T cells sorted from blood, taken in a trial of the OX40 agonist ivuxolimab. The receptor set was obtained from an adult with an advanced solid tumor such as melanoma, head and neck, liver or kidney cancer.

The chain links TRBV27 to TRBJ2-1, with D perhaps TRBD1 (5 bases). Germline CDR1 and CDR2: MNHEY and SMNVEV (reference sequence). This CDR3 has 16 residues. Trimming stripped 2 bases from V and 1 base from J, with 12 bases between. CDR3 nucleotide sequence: TGTGCCAGCAGTTTAACGCGCAGGGTATCCTACAATGAGCAGTTCTTC. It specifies CASSLTRRVSYNEQFF.

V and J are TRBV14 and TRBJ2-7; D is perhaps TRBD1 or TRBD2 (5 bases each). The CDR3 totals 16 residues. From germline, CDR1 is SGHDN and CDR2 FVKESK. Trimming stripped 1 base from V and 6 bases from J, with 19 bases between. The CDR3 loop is CASSQGPGPDMGEQYV. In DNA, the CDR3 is TGTGCCAGCAGCCAAGGACCGGGACCGGACATGGGCGAGCAGTACGTC.

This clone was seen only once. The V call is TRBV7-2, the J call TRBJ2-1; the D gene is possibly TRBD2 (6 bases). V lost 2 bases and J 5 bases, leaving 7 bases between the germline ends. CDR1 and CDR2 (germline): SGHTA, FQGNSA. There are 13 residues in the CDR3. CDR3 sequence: CASSLIADNEQFF. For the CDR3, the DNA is TGTGCCAGCAGCTTAATAGCGGACAATGAGCAGTTCTTC.

Here the CDR3 DNA reads TGTGCCAGCTCACCAGGCCAGGGGAGCAGGGAGCAGTTCTTC. This codes for CASSPGQGSREQFF. The genes are TRBV18 and TRBJ2-1; D is perhaps TRBD1 (6 bases). V was pared by 2 bases and J by 10 bases, with 15 bases between. The germline gives CDR1 KGHSH, CDR2 LQKENI. The CDR3 covers 14 residues.

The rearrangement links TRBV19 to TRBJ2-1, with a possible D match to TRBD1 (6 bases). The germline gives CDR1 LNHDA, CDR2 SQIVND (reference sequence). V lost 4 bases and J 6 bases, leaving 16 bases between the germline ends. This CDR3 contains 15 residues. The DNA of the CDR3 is TGTGCCAGTAGTACCGGGACACAGGTTGTCAATGAGCAGTTCTTC. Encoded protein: CASSTGTQVVNEQFF.

The CDR3 bases are TGTGCCAGCAGTGAACGGCAGGTCTATGGCTACACCTTC. Encoded protein: CASSERQVYGYTF. The chain combines TRBV2 with TRBJ1-2; the D is unclear. Deletions cut 2 bases from V and 4 bases from J, with 8 bases between. The CDR3 covers 13 residues. Germline V CDR1 and CDR2: SNHLY, FYNNEI.

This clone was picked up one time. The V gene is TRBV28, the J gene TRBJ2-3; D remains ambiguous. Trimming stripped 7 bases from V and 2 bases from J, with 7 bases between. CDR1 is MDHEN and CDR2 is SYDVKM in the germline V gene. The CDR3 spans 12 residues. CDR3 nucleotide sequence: TGTGCCAGCAAGGCTACCACAGATACGCAGTATTTT. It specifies CASKATTDTQYF. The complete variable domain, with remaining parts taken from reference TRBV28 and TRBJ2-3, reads DVKVTQSSRYLVKRTGEKVFLECVQDMDHENMFWYRQDPGLGLRLIYFSYDVKMKEKGDIPEGYSVSREKKERFSLILESASTNQTSMYLCASKATTDTQYFGPGTRLTVL.

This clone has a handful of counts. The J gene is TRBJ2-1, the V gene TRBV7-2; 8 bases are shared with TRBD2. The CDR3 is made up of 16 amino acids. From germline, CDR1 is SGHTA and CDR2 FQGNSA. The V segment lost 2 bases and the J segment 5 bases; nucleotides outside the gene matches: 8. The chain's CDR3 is CASSLTATSGHNEQFF. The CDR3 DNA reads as TGTGCCAGCAGCTTAACGGCTACTAGCGGTCACAATGAGCAGTTCTTC.

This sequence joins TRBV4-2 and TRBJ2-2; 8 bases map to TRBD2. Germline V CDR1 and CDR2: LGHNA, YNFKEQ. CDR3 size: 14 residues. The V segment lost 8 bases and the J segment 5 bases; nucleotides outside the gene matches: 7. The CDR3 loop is CASGLAGGTGELFF. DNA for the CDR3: TGTGCCAGCGGGCTAGCGGGTGGGACCGGGGAGCTGTTTTTT.

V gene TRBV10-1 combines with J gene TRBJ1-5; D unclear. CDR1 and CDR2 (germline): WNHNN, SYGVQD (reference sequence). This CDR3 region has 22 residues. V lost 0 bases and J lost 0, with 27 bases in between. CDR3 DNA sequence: TGCGCCAGCAGTGAGTCAAAGATCATGCTGCCCAGAATCCCGTATAGCAATCAGCCCCAGCATTTT. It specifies CASSESKIMLPRIPYSNQPQHF.